This TCR beta chain was sequenced during a study of CD4 T cells in relation to SARS-CoV-2 and coronaviruses (dated by TCRdb to about 2021). At the level of the whole study: Shared crossreactive spike epitopes were mapped to their HLA restriction using patient-derived lymphoblastoid cell lines. At the level of individual TCR clonotypes, the study measured memory CD4+ T cell crossreactivity between SARS-CoV-2 spike protein and common cold coronavirus spike proteins. The Adaptive Biotechnologies TCR-sequencing kit was used to sequence samples from a few pre-COVID donors and the naive versus memory experiments, whereas other data were Illumina-based. A different TCR-beta assay, based on Illumina, was used to sequence expansion assays from other donors in the study.

On this clone: The target of this receptor is not known. Qualities for individual bases were not recorded, and no much larger clone is one base off.

On the study overall, not on this receptor specifically: Memory CD4+ clonotypes crossrecognizing SARS-CoV-2 and at least one common cold coronavirus spike were found in roughly three fifths of donors. The study was constrained by small numbers of patients and of tested TCRs. No donor contributed both pre-pandemic and post-infection samples, which limited tracing the source of pre-existing responses. Since the crossreactivity analysis centred on spike protein, crossreactivity against other viral proteins was not assessed. Naive versus memory sequencing indicated that memory recall responses, rather than primary responses primed during culture, are detected by the assay. Crossreactive clones showed significantly weaker SARS-CoV-2-driven expansion than monoreactive clones, consistent with antigenic imprinting.

The CDR3 has 17 amino acids, counting the end cysteine and phenylalanine. Of the read, only the CDR3 DNA is kept; its 51 bases are in frame from base 1. At the junction V is shortened by 0 bases and J by 5 bases; bases outside the gene matches: 10. CDR1 and CDR2 are read off the germline V gene as SGDLS and YYNGEE. DNA from uncultured naive and memory CD4+ T cells underwent immunoSEQ TCR-beta sequencing at deep resolution. The authors' pipeline ran thus. During preprocessing, nonproductive sequences were removed, along with CDR3s that did not begin with C, did not end with F or W, or were shorter than 7 amino acids. Cultured and uncultured naive and memory CD4+ repertoires were searched for previously identified spike- and CEF-reactive CDR3s. After three terminal residues were trimmed from each end, CDR3 homology was quantified as pairwise Levenshtein distance using the stringdist R package. As stored in TCRdb, this immuneACCESS dataset retains in-frame rearrangements with V and J assigned. A fraction of the clones does not appear; measured against another copy, unresolved V genes explain less than half of the discrepancy, and the remainder lacks a known reason. That table furnishes V, J and clone size, whereas the DNA furnished D and trimming. The sample contains some 68,000 clones, over 90% of them found a single time. The top ten constitute 0.2% to 0.25% of the sample.

CD4+ T cells from unexposed donors were collected before the COVID-19 pandemic (2011-2018). To separate naive from memory CD4+ T cells, cryopreserved PBMCs first underwent CD4 enrichment and then EasySep naive CD4+ T cell enrichment. Leukapheresis product for the unexposed donors was bought commercially. PBMCs were isolated from leukapheresis product or whole blood by Ficoll-Paque PLUS gradient centrifugation. PBMCs were either used fresh in the expansion assay or cryopreserved at -140 degrees C. The QIAamp Micro DNA Kit was used to extract genomic DNA from the CD4+ T cells. The sequence was obtained from a human donor in good health. Sequencing input: naive CD4+ T cells from PBMCs. In light of the paper, this sample's cell subset or site label describes: naive CD4+ T cells isolated by negative enrichment. The rearrangement combines TRBV9 with TRBJ2-2, and TRBD1 aligns with 7 junction nucleotides. CDR3 loop: CASSVGGWVRGTGELFF. The DNA reads TGTGCCAGCAGCGTAGGCGGTTGGGTCAGGGGGACCGGGGAGCTGTTTTTT.